The 3 T cell receptor beta chains given below trace back to one sample, sequenced in a study of blood T cells in healthy people across ages. The second PCR ran about 7 to 12 cycles with a sample-barcoded 5' primer and J-beta primers. TCRdb redid the calling of the 5' RACE reads with MiXCR, one entry per CDR3 protein. Among 790,000 or so distinct CDR3 sequences listed, 46% were seen once. Sequencing was done on a sample of blood. The receptors stem from a man aged 80 or over in good health.

With regard to this clonotype: One end of the junction fails to match germline, which may point to a read error. The CDR3 loop reads CSARDFAEATNEKLFF. Here the CDR3 DNA reads TGCAGTGCTAGAGATTTTGCAGAAGCAACTAATGAAAAGCTGTTTTTT. The J gene is TRBJ1-4, the V gene TRBV20-1, with D unresolved. The CDR3 is made up of 16 amino acids. Germline V gives CDR1 DFQATT, CDR2 SNEGSKA (reference sequence).

The chain has TRBV7-2 and TRBJ1-2, with TRBD1 matching over 11 bases. Germline CDR1 reads SGHTA; CDR2 reads FQGNSA. CDR3 length: 13 residues. Trimming cost V 4 bases and J 9 bases; bases outside gene matches: 4. CDR3 DNA sequence: TGTGCCAGCAGCTCCCGGGACAGGGGGAGCTACACCTTC. Its translation is CASSSRDRGSYTF. Based on the CDR3 plus reference TRBV7-2 and TRBJ1-2, the full variable domain is GAGVSQSPSNKVTEKGKDVELRCDPISGHTALYWYRQSLGQGLEFLIYFQGNSAPDKSGLPSDRFSAERTGGSVSTLTIQRTQQEDSAVYLCASSSRDRGSYTFGSGTRLTVV.

The chain joins TRBV29-1 to TRBJ1-1, with D possibly TRBD1 on 6 matching bases. The CDR3 is 11 amino acids. The V gene lost 4 bases and the J gene lost 7 bases, with 10 bases spanning the gap. Germline CDR1 reads SQVTM; CDR2 reads ANQGSEA. The DNA of the CDR3 is TGCAGCGTTGCAGGGGTAAGTGAAGCTTTCTTT. Translating gives CSVAGVSEAFF.